This T cell receptor beta chain stems from a study of shared clonotypes between healthy human individuals. Study background: Used for every donor were three CD4 naive, three CD4 memory, two CD8 naive and one CD8 memory plate. Notes on the study in general: Relative to memory subsets, naive subsets generally showed larger estimated richness.

Naive CD8 cells comprised CD45RO-negative, CCR7-positively selected cells, excluding terminally differentiated effector memory CD45RA+ cells. Clones were sequenced by immunoSEQ multiplex PCR, and TCRdb holds only the in-frame ones, with some missing. The sample lists some 800,000 clones, 90% to 95% occurring once. The CDR3 extends over 13 amino acids. Trimming removed 1 base from V and 6 bases from J, with 6 bases in between. Per germline, CDR1 SGHTA and CDR2 FQGNSA. Of note for this clone: Its antigen remains unidentified.

The chain carries TRBV7-2 and TRBJ2-2; D gene uncertain. The specimen sequenced was naive CD8+ T cells sorted from blood. This sequence originates from a man aged 25 to 40 in good health. The CDR3 DNA reads as TGTGCCAGCAGCTTAGTAACCGCCGGGGAGCTGTTTTTT. As protein: CASSLVTAGELFF. The whole variable domain, filled in from reference TRBV7-2 and TRBJ2-2, reads GAGVSQSPSNKVTEKGKDVELRCDPISGHTALYWYRQSLGQGLEFLIYFQGNSAPDKSGLPSDRFSAERTGGSVSTLTIQRTQQEDSAVYLCASSLVTAGELFFGEGSRLTVL.